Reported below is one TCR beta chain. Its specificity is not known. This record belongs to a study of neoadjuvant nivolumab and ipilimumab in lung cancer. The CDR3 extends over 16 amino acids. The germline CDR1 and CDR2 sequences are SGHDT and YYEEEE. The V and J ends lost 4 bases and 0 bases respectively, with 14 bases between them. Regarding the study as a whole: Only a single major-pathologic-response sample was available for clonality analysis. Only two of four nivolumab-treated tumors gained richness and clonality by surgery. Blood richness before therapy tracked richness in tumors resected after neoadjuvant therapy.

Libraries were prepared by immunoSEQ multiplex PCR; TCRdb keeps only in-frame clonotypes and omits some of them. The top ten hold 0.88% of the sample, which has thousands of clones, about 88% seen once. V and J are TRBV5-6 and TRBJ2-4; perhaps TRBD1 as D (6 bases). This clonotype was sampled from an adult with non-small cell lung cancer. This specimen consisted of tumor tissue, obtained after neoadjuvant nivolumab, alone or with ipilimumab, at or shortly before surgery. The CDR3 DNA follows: TGTGCCAGCAGCCCCACAGGGTTCAAAGCCAAAAACATTCAGTACTTC. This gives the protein CASSPTGFKAKNIQYF.